This TCR beta chain was identified in a study of blood T cells in healthy people across ages. Every donor provided ten milliliters of peripheral blood. This clonotype was counted at least ten times. Germline loops: CDR1 MNHEY, CDR2 SVGAGI. The CDR3 contains 17 residues. The J segment lost 0 bases and the V segment lost 6 bases, leaving 14 bases of the junction unmatched. Primed by a sample-barcoded 5' primer and a J-beta primer mix, a second PCR proceeded for 7 to 11 cycles. Each CDR3 protein gets one entry after TCRdb re-called the 5' RACE reads with MiXCR. The sample shows 900,000 to 950,000 distinct CDR3 sequences, roughly 29% of them seen only once. Another study also made use of these data, one on T cells of mothers and their children. Per that paper: The study recruited a few healthy Caucasian mothers and their six children as donors.

The sample comprised blood. The receptor's source is a woman aged 40 to 55 in good health. The chain carries TRBV6-5 and TRBJ2-7; 7 bases line up with TRBD1. The CDR3 nucleotides are TGTGCCAGCAGAACGCATAGGGACAGCGAGAGCTCCTACGAGCAGTACTTC. Its translation is CASRTHRDSESSYEQYF.